The 11 T cell receptor beta chains below come from one sample, sequenced in a study of T cell clonotyping in hematopoietic cell transplantation. As to time point: recipient sample about 28 days before transplant, after cytoreduction. The protocol was immunoSEQ multiplex PCR, while the TCRdb copy is restricted to in-frame clones and leaves out a portion. The sample includes roughly 30,000 clones, just over 90% of them seen just once. The sequencing used peripheral blood mononuclear cells, collected before stem cell transplant. These TCRs come from a man aged 45-65 years with acute myeloid leukemia. Some clones in this sample may be carry-over from other donors' samples.

The chain combines TRBV7-9 with TRBJ2-5; D gene unclear. Germline V gives CDR1 SEHNR, CDR2 FQNEAQ (reference sequence). The CDR3 spans 15 residues. V lost 2 bases, J lost 4 bases, and 14 bases lay in between. The CDR3 spells CASSLTSGVSETQYF. The CDR3 nucleotides are TGTGCCAGCAGCTTAACCTCGGGTGTATCAGAGACCCAGTACTTC.

This clone has just a few counts. This rearrangement joins TRBV6-5 to TRBJ2-1; 7 nucleotides line up with TRBD2. CDR1 and CDR2 (germline): MNHEY, SVGAGI. V lost 0 bases and J lost 8; bases outside the gene matches: 10. The CDR3 length is 16 residues. Here the CDR3 DNA reads TGTGCCAGCAGTTACTCGCTCACTTGGGGGGGGGATGAGCAGTTCTTC. This translates into CASSYSLTWGGDEQFF.

V and J are TRBV6-5 and TRBJ1-2; 8 bases line up with TRBD1. CDR3 length: 16 amino acids. Looked up from germline, CDR1 is MNHEY and CDR2 is SVGAGI. The ends lost 4 bases at V and 5 bases at J; junction bases unmatched: 12. CDR3 protein: CASSLTQGARRYGYTF. The CDR3 DNA reads as TGTGCCAGCAGTTTAACCCAGGGGGCGCGAAGGTATGGCTACACCTTC.

V usage is TRBV4-2 and J usage is TRBJ2-3; 8 bases agree with TRBD2. Losses at the gene ends were 6 bases for V and 5 bases for J; bases not matched to a gene: 7. This CDR3 region has 14 residues. Germline V gene sequence: CDR1 LGHNA, CDR2 YNFKEQ. CDR3 coding DNA: TGTGCCAGCAGGGCGGCGGGGGGAGGAGATACGCAGTATTTT. Its translation is CASRAAGGGDTQYF.

The CDR3 region is CASSFSDRGLFF. The DNA for the CDR3 is TGTGCCAGCAGCTTCTCGGACAGGGGGCTGTTTTTT. The chain joins TRBV5-6 to TRBJ1-4, with TRBD1 matching 10 bases. This CDR3 is built from 12 residues. CDR1 is SGHDT and CDR2 is YYEEEE in the germline V gene. Trimming at V came to 2 bases and at J to 14 bases, leaving 3 bases not matched to a gene.

CDR3 nucleotide sequence: TGTGCCAGCACCACTCAGGGGTGGGGCGGGGAGCTGTTTTTT. Its protein product is CASTTQGWGGELFF. This chain uses TRBV6-1 with TRBJ2-2; perhaps TRBD1 as D (6 bases). V was shortened by 7 bases and J by 7 bases, with 16 bases between the two germline ends. Germline CDR1 MNHNS, CDR2 SASEGT. The CDR3 runs to 14 residues.

The chain has TRBV4-3 and TRBJ2-3; tentative D call: TRBD1 (5 bases). The V end was cut by 5 bases, the J end by 5 bases, with 17 bases between. Germline CDR1 and CDR2: LGHNA and YSLEER. This CDR3 spans 15 amino acids. The CDR3 DNA follows: TGCGCCAGCAGCTACGAAGGGGCAGCCGAAGATACGCAGTATTTT. It translates to CASSYEGAAEDTQYF.

For this clone: Its ends do not fully match the called genes, so a read error is possible. The chain links TRBV28 to TRBJ2-7; no firm D call. Germline CDR1 MDHEN, CDR2 SYDVKM. This CDR3 has 11 amino acids. Here the CDR3 DNA reads TGTGCCAGCAGTTTATCTAGATGGCAGCACTTC. Residues: CASSLSRWQHF.

This clone was picked up one time. The V and J genes are TRBV14 and TRBJ1-6, with D possibly TRBD1 on 5 matching bases. The CDR3 runs to 15 residues. The germline V and J ends were trimmed by 4 bases and 7 bases, with 14 bases remaining between them. Germline V CDR1 and CDR2: SGHDN, FVKESK. The CDR3 nucleotides read TGTGCCAGCAGCCCCGCAGGGCTGCAAAATTCACCCCTCCACTTT. Protein product: CASSPAGLQNSPLHF.

V and J are TRBV19 and TRBJ1-4; D gene ambiguous. The germline V gene has CDR1 LNHDA and CDR2 SQIVND (reference sequence). Trimming pared 6 bases from V and 3 bases from J, leaving 11 bases between. The CDR3 contains 14 residues. CDR3 sequence: CASSPMKANEKLFF. For the CDR3, the DNA is TGTGCCAGTAGCCCCATGAAGGCTAATGAAAAACTGTTTTTT.

V usage is TRBV5-4 and J usage is TRBJ2-2; tentatively, D is TRBD1 (6 bases). V lost 2 bases, J lost 1 base, and 12 bases lay in between. The germline CDR1 and CDR2 sequences are SGHNT and YYREEE (reference sequence). The CDR3 loop spans 16 amino acids. The CDR3 DNA follows: TGTGCCAGCAGCTTACCCTCGGACAGGAACACCGGGGAGCTGTTTTTT. It encodes CASSLPSDRNTGELFF.